This TCR beta chain was observed in a study of blood T cell repertoires in COVID-19. Study details: Donors in the United States, Italy and Spain gave samples during acute or convalescent COVID-19.

The CDR3 contains 15 residues. Germline assignment: CDR1 SGHRS and CDR2 YFSETQ. V lost 4 bases to trimming and J lost 1 base; unmatched junction nucleotides: 4. Sequencing was performed with immunoSEQ multiplex PCR; in TCRdb, only in-frame clones are kept and a portion is missing. The profile shows 75,000 to 100,000 clones, 65% to 85% of them singletons. The receptor was isolated from a woman older than 75 with acute or convalescent COVID-19. Sequenced: peripheral blood. The V and J genes are TRBV5-1 and TRBJ2-2; 7 bases are shared with TRBD1. The CDR3 region has the DNA TGCGCCAGCAGCACCGGGACAGAGAACACCGGGGAGCTGTTTTTT. Its translation: CASSTGTENTGELFF.